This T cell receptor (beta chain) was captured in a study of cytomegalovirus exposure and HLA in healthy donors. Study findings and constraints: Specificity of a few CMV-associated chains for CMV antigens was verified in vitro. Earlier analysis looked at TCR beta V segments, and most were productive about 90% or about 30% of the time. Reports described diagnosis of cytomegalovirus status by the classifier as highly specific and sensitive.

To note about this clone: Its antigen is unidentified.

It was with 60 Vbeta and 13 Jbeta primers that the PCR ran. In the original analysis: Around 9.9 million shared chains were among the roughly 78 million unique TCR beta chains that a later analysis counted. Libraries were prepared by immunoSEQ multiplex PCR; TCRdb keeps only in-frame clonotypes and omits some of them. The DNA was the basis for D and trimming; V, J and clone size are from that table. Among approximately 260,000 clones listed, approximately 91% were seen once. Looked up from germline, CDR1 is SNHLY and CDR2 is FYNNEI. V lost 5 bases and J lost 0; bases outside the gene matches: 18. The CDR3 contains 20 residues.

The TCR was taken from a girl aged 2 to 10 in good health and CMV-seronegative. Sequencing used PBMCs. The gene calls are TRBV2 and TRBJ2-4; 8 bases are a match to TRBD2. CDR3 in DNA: TGTGCCAGCAGTAGGAAATCGAGTGGCGGGGGGACCCTAGCCAAAAACATTCAGTACTTC. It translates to CASSRKSSGGGTLAKNIQYF. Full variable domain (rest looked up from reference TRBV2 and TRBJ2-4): EPEVTQTPSHQVTQMGQEVILRCVPISNHLYFYWYRQILGQKVEFLVSFYNNEISEKSEIFDDQFSVERPDGSNFTLKIRSTKLEDSAMYFCASSRKSSGGGTLAKNIQYFGAGTRLSVL.